A selection of T cell receptor beta chains follows, all from one sample in a study of cytomegalovirus exposure and HLA in healthy donors. The method was immunoSEQ multiplex PCR; TCRdb's version includes in-frame clones alone and lacks a portion of them. The sample lists around 150,000 clones; around 65% were seen once. The source material was PBMCs. These receptors were obtained from a male donor in good health and CMV-seronegative. Each CDR3 is given with its conserved first and last residue. Fields, in order: V gene, J gene, D gene, clone size, CDR3 protein. The D gene is left open where the match is weak. Only part of the rows carry a size: once, few, many, or a class if the clone is expanded.

v_call: TRBV4-1; j_call: TRBJ1-1; d_call: NA; clone_size: many; cdr3_aa: CASSQGTVSVTEAFF
v_call: TRBV19; j_call: TRBJ2-5; d_call: TRBD2; clone_size: few; cdr3_aa: CASSFMAGEETQYF
v_call: TRBV5-1; j_call: TRBJ2-3; d_call: TRBD2; clone_size: NA; cdr3_aa: CASSALRTSTSGAADTQYF
v_call: TRBV29-1; j_call: TRBJ1-2; d_call: NA; clone_size: few; cdr3_aa: CSVEVGGRGYTF
v_call: TRBV5-6; j_call: TRBJ1-5; d_call: TRBD1; clone_size: few; cdr3_aa: CASSSRTGYQPQHF
v_call: TRBV11-2; j_call: TRBJ1-6; d_call: NA; clone_size: few; cdr3_aa: CASSLAGSSPLHF
v_call: TRBV28; j_call: TRBJ2-3; d_call: TRBD2; clone_size: NA; cdr3_aa: CASDTSGGSTDTQYF
v_call: TRBV7-9; j_call: TRBJ1-1; d_call: NA; clone_size: once; cdr3_aa: CASSLDLGVGTEAFF
v_call: TRBV27; j_call: TRBJ1-1; d_call: NA; clone_size: NA; cdr3_aa: CASRISDGSEAFF
v_call: TRBV5-4; j_call: TRBJ1-1; d_call: NA; clone_size: few; cdr3_aa: CASSLDTVNTEAFF
v_call: TRBV5-4; j_call: TRBJ1-1; d_call: TRBD1; clone_size: NA; cdr3_aa: CASSPKWTGETEAFF
v_call: TRBV30; j_call: TRBJ1-4; d_call: NA; clone_size: NA; cdr3_aa: CAWSKNEKLFF
v_call: TRBV19; j_call: TRBJ2-3; d_call: NA; clone_size: NA; cdr3_aa: CASRDSGFVGTDTQYF
v_call: TRBV9; j_call: TRBJ1-6; d_call: TRBD1; clone_size: NA; cdr3_aa: CASRAGTGRNSPLHF
v_call: TRBV10-1; j_call: TRBJ1-5; d_call: NA; clone_size: few; cdr3_aa: CASSEAVDQPQHF
v_call: TRBV20-1; j_call: TRBJ2-5; d_call: NA; clone_size: NA; cdr3_aa: CSALGVTQYF
v_call: TRBV4-1; j_call: TRBJ1-4; d_call: TRBD1; clone_size: NA; cdr3_aa: CASSQKRGTATNEKLFF
v_call: TRBV6-1; j_call: TRBJ2-7; d_call: TRBD1; clone_size: NA; cdr3_aa: CASSVPPDRQHEQYF
v_call: TRBV28; j_call: TRBJ1-2; d_call: TRBD1; clone_size: NA; cdr3_aa: CASSPPDRGYGYTF
v_call: TRBV5-1; j_call: TRBJ2-7; d_call: TRBD2; clone_size: NA; cdr3_aa: CASSLHPSGGDTWEQYF
v_call: TRBV27; j_call: TRBJ2-7; d_call: NA; clone_size: NA; cdr3_aa: CASSSQGWAHEQYF
v_call: TRBV6-1; j_call: TRBJ1-5; d_call: TRBD1; clone_size: few; cdr3_aa: CASSKQGWSNQPQHF
v_call: TRBV5-4; j_call: TRBJ2-1; d_call: TRBD2; clone_size: NA; cdr3_aa: CASSSSRAGGPGEQFF
v_call: TRBV6-5; j_call: TRBJ1-3; d_call: NA; clone_size: NA; cdr3_aa: CASHGGADGNTIYF
v_call: TRBV7-6; j_call: TRBJ1-3; d_call: TRBD1; clone_size: NA; cdr3_aa: CAGSPRQGSSGNTIYF
v_call: TRBV30; j_call: TRBJ1-4; d_call: NA; clone_size: NA; cdr3_aa: CAWSPRGEKLFF